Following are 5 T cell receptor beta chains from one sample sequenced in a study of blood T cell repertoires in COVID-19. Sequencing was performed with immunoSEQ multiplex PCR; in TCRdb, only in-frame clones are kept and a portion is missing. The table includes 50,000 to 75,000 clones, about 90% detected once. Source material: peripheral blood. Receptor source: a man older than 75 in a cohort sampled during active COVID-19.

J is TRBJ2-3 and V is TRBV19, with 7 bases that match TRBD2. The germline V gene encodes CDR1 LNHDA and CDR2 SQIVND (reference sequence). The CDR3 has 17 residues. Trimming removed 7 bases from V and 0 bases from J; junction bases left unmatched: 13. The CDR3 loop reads CASTPRTGGSSTDTQYF. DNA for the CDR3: TGTGCCAGTACTCCTAGGACGGGAGGTTCTAGCACAGATACGCAGTATTTT.

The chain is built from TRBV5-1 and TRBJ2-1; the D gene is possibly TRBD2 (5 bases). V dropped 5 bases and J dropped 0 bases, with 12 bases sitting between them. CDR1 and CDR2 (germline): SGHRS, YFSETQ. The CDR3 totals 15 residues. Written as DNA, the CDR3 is TGCGCCAGCAGGAGCGGAGAGAGCTCCTACAATGAGCAGTTCTTC. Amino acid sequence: CASRSGESSYNEQFF. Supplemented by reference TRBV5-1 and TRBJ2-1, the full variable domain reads KAGVTQTPRYLIKTRGQQVTLSCSPISGHRSVSWYQQTPGQGLQFLFEYFSETQRNKGNFPGRFSGRQFSNSRSEMNVSTLELGDSALYLCASRSGESSYNEQFFGPGTRLTVL.

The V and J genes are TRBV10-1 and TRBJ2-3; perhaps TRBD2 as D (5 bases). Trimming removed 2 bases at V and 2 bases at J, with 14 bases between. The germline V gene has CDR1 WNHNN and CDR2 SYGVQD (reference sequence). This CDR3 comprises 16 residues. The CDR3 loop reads CASSEPAGGVTDTQYF. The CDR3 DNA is TGCGCCAGCAGTGAGCCTGCGGGTGGAGTCACAGATACGCAGTATTTT.

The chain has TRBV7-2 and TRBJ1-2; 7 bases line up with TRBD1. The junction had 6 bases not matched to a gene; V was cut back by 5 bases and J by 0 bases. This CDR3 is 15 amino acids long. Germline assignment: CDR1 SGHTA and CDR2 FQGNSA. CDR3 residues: CASSPQGGANYGYTF. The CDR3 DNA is TGTGCCAGCAGCCCCCAGGGGGGAGCTAACTATGGCTACACCTTC.

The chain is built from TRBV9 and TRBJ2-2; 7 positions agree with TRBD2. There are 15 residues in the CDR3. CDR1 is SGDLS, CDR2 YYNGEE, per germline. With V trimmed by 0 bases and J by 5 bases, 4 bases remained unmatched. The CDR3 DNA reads TGTGCCAGCAGCGTAGGCGGGAGTGGAACCGGGGAGCTGTTTTTT. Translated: CASSVGGSGTGELFF.